The rows below give T cell receptor beta chains drawn from one sample of a study of blood T cell repertoires in COVID-19. Assay: immunoSEQ multiplex PCR; the TCRdb copy retains only in-frame clones and omits some. The repertoire holds approximately 250,000 clones, with 84% as singletons. The sequenced sample consisted of peripheral blood. The receptors originated from a human donor in a cohort sampled during active COVID-19. Both conserved end residues are part of each CDR3. A D gene is named only where the DNA matches it firmly. Size values are once, few and many counts, or a class for expanded clones, and some rows have none.

v_gene	abundance	j_gene	d_gene	CDR3nt	CDR3aa
TRBV12-5	NA	TRBJ2-1	NA	TGTGCTAGTGGTTTGAGTAGCGAAAATGAGCAGTTCTTC	CASGLSSENEQFF
TRBV6-6	NA	TRBJ2-2	NA	TGTGCCAGCAGAATACTAGCCGGGGAGCTGTTTTTT	CASRILAGELFF
TRBV28	once	TRBJ2-7	NA	TGTGCCAGCAGGCCCGGGGTCTACGAGCAGTACTTC	CASRPGVYEQYF
TRBV13	once	TRBJ2-7	NA	TGTGCCAGCAGCTTCAGGAACGAGCAGTACTTC	CASSFRNEQYF
TRBV6-2/TRBV6-3	NA	TRBJ1-2	TRBD1	TGTGCCAGCAGCCAGGACAGGGTCGGTGGCTACACCTTC	CASSQDRVGGYTF
TRBV29-1	NA	TRBJ2-7	TRBD1	TGCAGCGCCCGAGGGACAGGGGAGCAGTACTTC	CSARGTGEQYF
TRBV5-1	NA	TRBJ1-1	NA	TGCGCCAGCAGCTACTTACAGGCTACTACGCATGAAGCTTTCTTT	CASSYLQATTHEAFF
TRBV11-3	NA	TRBJ2-3	NA	TGTGCCATCCCCCGGGTAGGGGGATTCGTGGATACGCAGTATTTT	CAIPRVGGFVDTQYF
TRBV5-5	NA	TRBJ2-1	TRBD2	TGTGCCAGCAGCTTGTACCGGTCGACTAGCGGGAGCTCTCTTGAGCAGTTCTTC	CASSLYRSTSGSSLEQFF
TRBV19	NA	TRBJ2-5	NA	TGTGCCAGTAGTCCCTATGGACGGGAGGAGACCCAGTACTTC	CASSPYGREETQYF
TRBV6-6	NA	TRBJ2-1	NA	TGTGCCAGCAGTCAAGGGGTTGGTGAGCAGTTCTTC	CASSQGVGEQFF
TRBV10-3	NA	TRBJ2-3	TRBD1	TGTGCCATCAGTGAAGGACAGGGGACAGATACGCAGTATTTT	CAISEGQGTDTQYF
TRBV24-1	NA	TRBJ2-5	NA	TGTGCCATCTCCCAGCGGGCCCAAGAGACCCAGTACTTC	CAISQRAQETQYF
TRBV28	NA	TRBJ1-4	NA	TGTGCCAGCAGTTCCCCGGGGGGGGCAACTAATGAAAAACTGTTTTTT	CASSSPGGATNEKLFF
TRBV28	NA	TRBJ1-1	NA	TGTGCCAGCAGTTTAACCCTAAAGAACACTGAAGCTTTCTTT	CASSLTLKNTEAFF
TRBV11-2	NA	TRBJ2-1	NA	TGTGCCAGCGGGCGGGACCTGTACAATGAGCAGTTCTTC	CASGRDLYNEQFF
TRBV10-2	NA	TRBJ2-2	TRBD2	TGCGCCAGCAGGCCCGGGGGGGGCCAGGGCACCGGGGAGCTGTTTTTT	CASRPGGGQGTGELFF
TRBV21-1	NA	TRBJ2-5	NA	TGTGCCAGCAGCAAAGCGGGCCGGGAAGGGGAGACCCAGTACTTC	CASSKAGREGETQYF
TRBV6-5	NA	TRBJ1-2	NA	TGTGCCAGCAGTTACATGGGGAGAAGCTATGGCTACACCTTC	CASSYMGRSYGYTF
TRBV7-8	NA	TRBJ2-1	TRBD2	TGTGCCAGCACCCTTGGTCTAGCGGGGGGGCGAGGGAATGAGCAGTTCTTC	CASTLGLAGGRGNEQFF
TRBV6-1	NA	TRBJ1-2	NA	TGTGCCAGCAGTGAAGGCGACACCCTGCATCGCTACACCTTC	CASSEGDTLHRYTF
TRBV6-6	NA	TRBJ1-3	TRBD1	TGTGCCAGCAGGCCGCCCCAGGGGGCCGGAAACACCATATATTTT	CASRPPQGAGNTIYF